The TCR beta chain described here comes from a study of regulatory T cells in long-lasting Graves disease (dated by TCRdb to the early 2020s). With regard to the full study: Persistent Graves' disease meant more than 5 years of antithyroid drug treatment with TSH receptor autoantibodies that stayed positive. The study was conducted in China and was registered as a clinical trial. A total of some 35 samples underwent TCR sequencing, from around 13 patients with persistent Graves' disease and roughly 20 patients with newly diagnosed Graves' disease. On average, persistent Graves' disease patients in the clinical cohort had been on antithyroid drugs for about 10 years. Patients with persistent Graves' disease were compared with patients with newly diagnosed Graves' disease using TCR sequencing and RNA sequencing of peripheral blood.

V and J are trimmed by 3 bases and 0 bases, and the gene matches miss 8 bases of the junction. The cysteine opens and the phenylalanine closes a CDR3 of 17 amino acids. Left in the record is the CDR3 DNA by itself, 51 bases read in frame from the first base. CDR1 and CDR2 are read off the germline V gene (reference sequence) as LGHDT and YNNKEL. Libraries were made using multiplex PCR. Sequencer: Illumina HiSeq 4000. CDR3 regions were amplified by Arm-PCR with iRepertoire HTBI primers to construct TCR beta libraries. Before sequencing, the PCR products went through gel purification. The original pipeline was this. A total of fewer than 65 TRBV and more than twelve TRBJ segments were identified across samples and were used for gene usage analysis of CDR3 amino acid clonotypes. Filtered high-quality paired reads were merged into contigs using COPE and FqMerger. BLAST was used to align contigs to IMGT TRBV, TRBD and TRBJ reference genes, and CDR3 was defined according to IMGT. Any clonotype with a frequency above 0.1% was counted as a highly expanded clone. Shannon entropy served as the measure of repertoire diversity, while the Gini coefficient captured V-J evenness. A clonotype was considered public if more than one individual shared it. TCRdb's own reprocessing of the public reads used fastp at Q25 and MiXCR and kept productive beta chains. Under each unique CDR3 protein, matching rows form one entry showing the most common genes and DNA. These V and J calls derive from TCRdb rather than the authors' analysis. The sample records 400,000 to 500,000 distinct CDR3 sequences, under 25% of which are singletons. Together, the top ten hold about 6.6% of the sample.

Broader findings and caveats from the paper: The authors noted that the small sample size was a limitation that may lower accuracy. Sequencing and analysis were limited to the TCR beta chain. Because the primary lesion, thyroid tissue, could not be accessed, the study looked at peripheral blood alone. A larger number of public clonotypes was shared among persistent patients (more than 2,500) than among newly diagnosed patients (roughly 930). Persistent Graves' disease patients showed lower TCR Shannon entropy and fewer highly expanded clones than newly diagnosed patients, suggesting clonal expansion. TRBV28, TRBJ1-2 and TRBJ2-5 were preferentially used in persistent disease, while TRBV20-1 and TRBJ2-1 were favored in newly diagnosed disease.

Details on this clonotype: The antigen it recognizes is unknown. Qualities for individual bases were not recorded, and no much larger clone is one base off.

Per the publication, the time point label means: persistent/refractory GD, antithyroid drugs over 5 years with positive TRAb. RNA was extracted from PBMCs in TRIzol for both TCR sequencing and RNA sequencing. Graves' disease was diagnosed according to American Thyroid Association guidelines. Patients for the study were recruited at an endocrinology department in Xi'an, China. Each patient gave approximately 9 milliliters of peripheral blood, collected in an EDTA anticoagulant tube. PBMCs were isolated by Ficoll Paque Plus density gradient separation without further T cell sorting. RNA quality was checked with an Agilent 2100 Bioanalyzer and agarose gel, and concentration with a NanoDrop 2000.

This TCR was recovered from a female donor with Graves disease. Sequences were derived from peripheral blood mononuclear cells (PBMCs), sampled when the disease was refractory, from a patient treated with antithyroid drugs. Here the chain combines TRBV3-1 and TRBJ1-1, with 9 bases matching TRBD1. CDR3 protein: CASSHTDRTGVNTEAFF. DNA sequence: TGTGCCAGCAGCCACACGGACAGGACAGGGGTGAACACTGAAGCTTTCTTT.